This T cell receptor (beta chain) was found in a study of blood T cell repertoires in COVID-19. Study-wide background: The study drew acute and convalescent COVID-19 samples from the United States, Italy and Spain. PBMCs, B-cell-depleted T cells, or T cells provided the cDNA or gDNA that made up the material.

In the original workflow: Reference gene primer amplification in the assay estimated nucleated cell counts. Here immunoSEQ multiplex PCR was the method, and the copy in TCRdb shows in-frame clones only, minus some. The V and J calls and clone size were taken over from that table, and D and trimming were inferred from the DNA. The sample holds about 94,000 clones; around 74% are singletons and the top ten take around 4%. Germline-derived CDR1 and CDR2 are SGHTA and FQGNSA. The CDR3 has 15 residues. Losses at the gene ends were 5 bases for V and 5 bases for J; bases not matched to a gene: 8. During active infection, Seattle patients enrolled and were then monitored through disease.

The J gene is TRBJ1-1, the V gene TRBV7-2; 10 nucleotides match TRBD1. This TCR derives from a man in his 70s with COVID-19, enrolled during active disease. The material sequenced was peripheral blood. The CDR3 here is CASSPRQGAGTEAFF. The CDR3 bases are TGTGCCAGCAGCCCCCGACAGGGGGCTGGAACTGAAGCTTTCTTT.